This passage covers 20 T cell receptor beta chains from one sample sequenced in a study of blood T cell repertoires in COVID-19. The data were produced by immunoSEQ multiplex PCR, yet TCRdb's version contains in-frame clones alone and is incomplete. The table shows about 170,000 clones, with around four fifths occurring only once. The sequencing sample was made of PBMCs or T cells enriched from blood (not recorded which). The receptors here all came from a woman in her forties or fifties who had recovered from COVID-19.

This chain joins TRBV7-9 and TRBJ2-2; D gene unclear. Trimming shortened V by 0 bases and J by 6 bases, and 5 bases separated the two germline ends. This CDR3 spans 13 amino acids. Germline V gene lookup returns CDR1 SEHNR and CDR2 FQNEAQ (reference sequence). The CDR3 loop reads CASSLALAGELFF. CDR3 DNA sequence: TGTGCCAGCAGCTTAGCTTTAGCCGGGGAGCTGTTTTTT.

The V and J genes are TRBV25-1 and TRBJ1-6; D unclear. Trimming removed 4 bases from V and 9 bases from J, with 13 bases in between. This CDR3 spans 14 amino acids. Germline V gene lookup returns CDR1 MGHDK and CDR2 SYGVNS. The CDR3 sequence is CASSARNRRSPLHF. In DNA, the CDR3 is TGTGCCAGCAGTGCCAGGAATCGTCGTTCACCCCTCCACTTT.

This clone was seen once. The chain couples TRBV28 to TRBJ1-2, with TRBD1 as a possible D gene (6 bases). Germline CDR1 and CDR2: MDHEN and SYDVKM. V lost 8 bases to trimming and J lost 0 bases, with 10 bases between them. There are 13 residues in the CDR3. DNA for the CDR3: TGTGCCAGCTTAGGGGGGGCTAACTATGGCTACACCTTC. Protein sequence: CASLGGANYGYTF.

V is TRBV7-9 and J is TRBJ1-1; 8 bases line up with TRBD1. V gave up 5 bases and J gave up 1 base; unmatched junction bases: 3. Germline-derived CDR1 and CDR2 are SEHNR and FQNEAQ (reference sequence). CDR3 length: 14 amino acids. The CDR3: CASSTGQGNTEAFF. The CDR3 coding sequence is TGTGCCAGCAGCACCGGACAGGGGAACACTGAAGCTTTCTTT.

V usage is TRBV5-4 and J usage is TRBJ2-3, with D maybe TRBD1 (5 bases). The CDR3 contains 15 residues. The germline V gene has CDR1 SGHNT and CDR2 YYREEE (reference sequence). Trimming took 7 bases from V and 3 from J, leaving 18 bases between them. CDR3 nucleotides: TGTGCCAGCGTACAAAGGGGCGGACCGACAGATACGCAGTATTTT. This codes for CASVQRGGPTDTQYF.

J is TRBJ2-7 and V is TRBV6-1, with D hard to call. The V end lost 3 bases, the J end lost 0 bases, and 12 bases lay between the germline ends. The germline V gene has CDR1 MNHNS and CDR2 SASEGT. The CDR3 has 15 residues. The CDR3 bases are TGTGCCAGCAGTGAGGGTTCGACAAACTCCTACGAGCAGTACGTC. Its translation: CASSEGSTNSYEQYV.

This chain uses TRBV7-6 with TRBJ1-5; 8 positions agree with TRBD1. V shed 5 bases and J 4 bases; nucleotides not matched to a gene: 7. The CDR3 sequence is 15 residues long. Germline V gene sequence: CDR1 SGHVS, CDR2 FNYEAQ. This CDR3 is CASSPEQGGNQPQHF. The CDR3 DNA follows: TGTGCCAGCAGCCCGGAACAGGGGGGTAATCAGCCCCAGCATTTT.

The genes are TRBV28 and TRBJ2-6; 8 nucleotides line up with TRBD1. Germline assignment: CDR1 MDHEN and CDR2 SYDVKM. Trimming removed 2 bases from V and 4 bases from J; junction bases left unmatched: 10. The CDR3 loop spans 18 amino acids. The DNA of the CDR3 is TGTGCCAGCAGTTTAGGATGGCAGGGGGCGCCCGGGGCCAACGTCCTGACTTTC. Encoded protein: CASSLGWQGAPGANVLTF.

V usage is TRBV11-2 and J usage is TRBJ2-3; the D gene is possibly TRBD2 (5 bases). Deletions cut 5 bases from V and 2 bases from J, with 23 bases between. The CDR3 is 18 residues long. Germline V gene sequence: CDR1 SGHAT, CDR2 FQNNGV. The CDR3 DNA reads as TGTGCCAGCAGCCCATCGTTTCGCACCCGGGATAACACAGATACGCAGTATTTT. Protein sequence: CASSPSFRTRDNTDTQYF.

Here the CDR3 reads CASQGGQGGYGYTF. For the CDR3, the DNA is TGTGCCTCCCAGGGGGGACAGGGAGGGTATGGCTACACCTTC. The rearrangement links TRBV2 to TRBJ1-2; TRBD1 matches 9 bases. CDR3 length equals 14 residues. The trim removed 11 bases at V and 5 bases at J, leaving 12 bases unmatched. The germline V gene encodes CDR1 SNHLY and CDR2 FYNNEI.

DNA for the CDR3: TGTGCCAGCCAAGGGGGCCCATCCGAGCAGTACGTC. Translating it yields CASQGGPSEQYV. V and J are TRBV28 and TRBJ2-7; TRBD1 agrees at 7 bases. The CDR3 extends over 12 amino acids. V gave up 8 bases and J gave up 6 bases; unmatched junction bases: 7. The germline V gene encodes CDR1 MDHEN and CDR2 SYDVKM.

J is TRBJ1-2 and V is TRBV5-6; perhaps TRBD1 as D (5 bases). Germline CDR1 and CDR2: SGHDT and YYEEEE. This CDR3 comprises 13 residues. V dropped 5 bases and J dropped 9 bases, with 17 bases sitting between them. CDR3 region: CASRDFGGVSYTF. The CDR3 DNA reads TGTGCCAGCAGGGATTTCGGGGGAGTGAGCTACACCTTC.

The chain joins TRBV6-5 to TRBJ2-3; TRBD2 aligns across 11 bases. The CDR3 extends over 16 amino acids. Looked up from germline, CDR1 is MNHEY and CDR2 is SVGAGI. The V segment lost 3 bases and the J segment 1 base; nucleotides outside the gene matches: 3. CDR3 loop: CASSYHSGGGTDTQYF. As DNA, the CDR3 is TGTGCCAGCAGTTATCATAGCGGGGGGGGCACAGATACGCAGTATTTT.

This chain uses TRBV30 with TRBJ1-6; TRBD1 agrees at 9 bases. V dropped 0 bases and J dropped 7; count of bases not matched to a gene: 1. This CDR3 has 14 residues. Per the germline V gene, CDR1 is GTSNPN and CDR2 is SVGIG (reference sequence). CDR3 bases: TGTGCCTGGAGTGTGGACAGGGGAAATTCACCCCTCCACTTT. Amino acids: CAWSVDRGNSPLHF.

This sequence joins TRBV14 and TRBJ1-1; TRBD1 aligns across 7 bases. The germline CDR1 and CDR2 sequences are SGHDN and FVKESK. V was pared by 10 bases and J by 0 bases, with 11 bases of the junction left unmatched. The CDR3 has 15 residues. CDR3: CATETETGMNTEAFF. CDR3 DNA sequence: TGTGCCACCGAGACGGAGACAGGGATGAACACTGAAGCTTTCTTT.

The chain uses TRBV28 and TRBJ2-4; 8 bases align to TRBD1. The CDR3 contains 15 residues. Trimming took 5 bases from V and 2 from J; bases not matched to a gene: 5. Looked up from germline, CDR1 is MDHEN and CDR2 is SYDVKM. The CDR3 DNA reads as TGTGCCAGCAGTCCCCAGGGGGCGTCCAAAAACATTCAGTACTTC. Protein product: CASSPQGASKNIQYF.

This rearrangement joins TRBV28 to TRBJ1-3; no definite D call. V lost 1 base and J lost 2, with 9 bases in between. Per germline, CDR1 MDHEN and CDR2 SYDVKM. The CDR3 sequence is 15 residues long. In nucleotides, the CDR3 is TGTGCCAGCAGTTTATACGGTGACACTGGAAACACCATATATTTT. Translated, it gives CASSLYGDTGNTIYF.

The CDR3 sequence is CASRFPGQVFDGYTF. Written as DNA, the CDR3 is TGTGCCAGCAGATTCCCGGGACAGGTATTCGATGGCTACACCTTC. The rearrangement links TRBV28 to TRBJ1-2; 8 nucleotides agree with TRBD1. The CDR3 loop spans 15 amino acids. J lost 6 bases, V lost 6 bases, and 12 bases had no gene match. The germline V gene encodes CDR1 MDHEN and CDR2 SYDVKM.

This clone was counted a single time. CDR3 bases: TGTGCCAGAAGCCCAATCGGGACAGGGGCCTACCAAGAGACCCAGTACTTC. It translates to CARSPIGTGAYQETQYF. The chain couples TRBV5-3 to TRBJ2-5, with 10 bases lining up with TRBD1. TRBV5-3 is flagged as an ORF with uncertain function. This CDR3 is built from 17 residues. V was pared by 4 bases and J by 0 bases, with 9 bases of the junction left unmatched.

This rearrangement joins TRBV5-6 to TRBJ2-7; 8 bases fit TRBD2. The CDR3 contains 13 residues. V trimming: 2 bases; J trimming: 4 bases; junction bases outside the gene matches: 2. In germline, CDR1 is SGHDT, CDR2 YYEEEE. CDR3 region: CASSFGGGYEQYV. The DNA for the CDR3 is TGTGCCAGCAGCTTCGGCGGGGGGTACGAGCAGTACGTC.